These 18 T cell receptor beta chains were all obtained from the same sample, sequenced in a study of OX40 agonist ivuxolimab in advanced cancers. TCRdb's table, derived via immunoSEQ multiplex PCR, lists solely in-frame clones and lacks some. The sample carries just under 65,000 clones, roughly four fifths recorded once. Sequences were derived from CD4+ or CD8+ T cells sorted from blood, sampled in a trial of the OX40 agonist ivuxolimab. These receptors were taken from an adult with an advanced solid tumor such as melanoma, head and neck, liver or kidney cancer.

This chain links TRBV7-3 with TRBJ2-2; D possibly uses TRBD1 or TRBD2 (5 bases each). Between the trimmed V and J ends, which lost 2 bases and 5 bases, there was a span of 18 bases. The V gene's germline CDR1 is SGHTA and CDR2 FQGTGA. The CDR3 consists of 17 residues. The CDR3 bases are TGTGCCAGCAGCTTAGGGGGACGGCAGATGGGGACCGGGGAGCTGTTTTTT. It yields the protein CASSLGGRQMGTGELFF.

This chain connects TRBV7-9 to TRBJ1-2, with D hard to call. V dropped 3 bases and J dropped 2 bases, with 13 bases sitting between them. Germline V gene lookup returns CDR1 SEHNR and CDR2 FQNEAQ (reference sequence). This CDR3 has 15 residues. CDR3 bases: TGTGCCAGCAGCTTGGACCTCGGTACCAACTATGGCTACACCTTC. It yields the protein CASSLDLGTNYGYTF.

The rearrangement joins TRBV7-9 to TRBJ2-5; maybe TRBD2 (5 bases). V lost 5 bases and J 1 base, leaving 14 bases between the germline ends. Germline values: CDR1 SEHNR, CDR2 FQNEAQ (reference sequence). The CDR3 extends over 15 amino acids. The chain's CDR3 is CASSIGGGSQETQYF. CDR3 in DNA: TGTGCCAGCAGCATTGGAGGCGGATCCCAAGAGACCCAGTACTTC.

This chain connects TRBV4-2 to TRBJ1-1; 9 bases are a match to TRBD1. Germline lookup yields CDR1 LGHNA and CDR2 YNFKEQ. The CDR3 length is 16 residues. J was trimmed by 3 bases and V by 3 bases; bases with no gene match: 8. The DNA for the CDR3 is TGTGCCAGCAGCCACCCTACAGGGGGCAGAGACACTGAAGCTTTCTTT. Protein product: CASSHPTGGRDTEAFF.

The chain couples TRBV5-1 to TRBJ2-7; 11 positions match TRBD2. The CDR3 loop spans 16 amino acids. The germline V gene has CDR1 SGHRS and CDR2 YFSETQ. V shed 4 bases, J shed 1 base, and the junction held 7 bases outside the gene matches. CDR3: CASSPNIAGGSYEQYF. In DNA form, the CDR3 reads TGCGCCAGCAGCCCCAATATAGCGGGAGGGTCCTACGAGCAGTACTTC.

The chain joins TRBV2 to TRBJ1-5, with 7 positions matching TRBD1. Germline CDR1 and CDR2: SNHLY and FYNNEI. V was clipped by 3 bases and J by 1 base; unmatched bases: 3. The CDR3 consists of 15 residues. CDR3 sequence (DNA): TGTGCCAGCAGTGACAGGGGGAGAAGCAATCAGCCCCAGCATTTT. Translation gives CASSDRGRSNQPQHF.

The chain links TRBV7-6 to TRBJ1-2; possible D gene TRBD1, 6 bases. The CDR3 sequence is 15 residues long. CDR1 SGHVS and CDR2 FNYEAQ come from the germline V gene. The V gene lost 2 bases and the J gene lost 0 bases, with 10 bases spanning the gap. CDR3 in amino acids: CASSLTGKANYGYTF. CDR3 in DNA: TGTGCCAGCAGCTTAACAGGGAAAGCTAACTATGGCTACACCTTC. Based on the CDR3 plus reference TRBV7-6 and TRBJ1-2, the full variable domain is GAGVSQSPRYKVTKRGQDVALRCDPISGHVSLYWYRQALGQGPEFLTYFNYEAQQDKSGLPNDRFSAERPEGSISTLTIQRTEQRDSAMYRCASSLTGKANYGYTFGSGTRLTVV.

This chain connects TRBV4-3 to TRBJ2-3; D is perhaps TRBD1 (6 bases). CDR1 and CDR2 from the germline V gene are LGHNA and YSLEER. Trimming took off 3 bases at V and 4 bases at J, with 17 bases between the two ends. This CDR3 has 16 amino acids. Here the CDR3 reads CASSQVRGMGPDTQYF. Here the CDR3 DNA reads TGCGCCAGCAGCCAGGTCAGGGGAATGGGCCCAGATACGCAGTATTTT.

The rearrangement uses TRBV5-4 and TRBJ2-7; D uncertain. Germline V gene data show CDR1 as SGHNT and CDR2 as YYREEE (reference sequence). The CDR3 has 16 residues. Trimming cost V 2 bases and J 0 bases, with 15 bases left between them. CDR3 residues: CASSFLGSTDSYEQYF. CDR3 nucleotides: TGTGCCAGCAGCTTCCTAGGTAGCACTGACTCCTACGAGCAGTACTTC.

The CDR3 spells CASSLSGGRETQYF. The CDR3 nucleotides read TGTGCCAGCAGTTTATCTGGGGGGAGAGAGACCCAGTACTTC. The chain employs TRBV28 and TRBJ2-5; TRBD2 is a possible D gene (6 bases). The germline gives CDR1 MDHEN, CDR2 SYDVKM. There are 14 residues in the CDR3. V dropped 1 base and J dropped 4 bases, with 10 bases sitting between them.

The chain has TRBV6-6 and TRBJ1-1; D ambiguous. Trimming took 2 bases from V and 3 from J, leaving 13 bases between them. The CDR3 is made up of 15 amino acids. From germline, CDR1 is MNHNY and CDR2 SVGAGI (reference sequence). CDR3 nucleotide sequence: TGTGCCAGCAGTTACCTTGTGGGCGGCTACACTGAAGCTTTCTTT. Translating it yields CASSYLVGGYTEAFF.

The chain links TRBV28 to TRBJ2-1, with 8 bases that match TRBD1. The CDR3 runs to 15 residues. CDR1 is MDHEN and CDR2 is SYDVKM in the germline V gene. J gave up 5 bases and V 6 bases, and 9 bases lay outside the gene matches. The CDR3 loop reads CASSTDRVFNNEQFF. The CDR3 nucleotides are TGTGCCAGCAGCACGGACAGGGTGTTCAACAATGAGCAGTTCTTC.

V and J are TRBV7-3 and TRBJ2-2, with a tentative D call TRBD1 (6 bases). This CDR3 is 15 amino acids long. V was cut by 4 bases and J by 6 bases, with 15 bases left in between. Germline loops: CDR1 SGHTA, CDR2 FQGTGA. CDR3 nucleotides: TGTGCCAGCAGCTCTCTTGCCTCAGGGGCCGGGGAGCTGTTTTTT. This encodes CASSSLASGAGELFF.

This clone has more than one count but fewer than ten. J is TRBJ2-7 and V is TRBV6-5, with TRBD2 matching over 11 bases. This CDR3 contains 14 residues. Germline V lookup: CDR1 MNHEY, CDR2 SVGAGI. Trimming took 6 bases from V and 2 from J; bases not matched to a gene: 3. The CDR3 DNA reads TGTGCCAGCAGGCTTAGCGGGGGGGCCTACGAGCAGTACTTC. It specifies CASRLSGGAYEQYF.

The J gene is TRBJ1-6, the V gene TRBV5-8, with D perhaps matching TRBD1 (6 bases). The CDR3 runs to 16 residues. Germline values: CDR1 SGHTS, CDR2 YDEGEE. Trimming stripped 4 bases from V and 7 bases from J, with 18 bases between. In DNA form, the CDR3 reads TGTGCCAGCAGCCCCCGGGGGGGCGCAAAAAATTCACCCCTCCACTTT. It specifies CASSPRGGAKNSPLHF.

This clone has only one observation. The chain carries TRBV6-6 and TRBJ2-4; D may be TRBD1 (5 bases). Germline V gives CDR1 MNHNY, CDR2 SVGAGI (reference sequence). V lost 8 bases and J 2 bases, leaving 13 bases between the germline ends. The CDR3 extends over 14 amino acids. The CDR3 DNA is TGTGCCAGCTCCCAGGGCAGAACCAAAAACATTCAGTACTTC. Its protein product is CASSQGRTKNIQYF.

The gene calls are TRBV2 and TRBJ2-5; D unclear. This CDR3 region has 12 residues. Germline loops: CDR1 SNHLY, CDR2 FYNNEI. With 1 base removed from V and 11 bases from J, the gap between germline ends came to 11 bases. CDR3 bases: TGTGCCAGCAGTGAAGGGCCCCAAGGGCAGTACTTC. It yields the protein CASSEGPQGQYF.

The CDR3 coding sequence is TGTGCCAGCAGTCACCGGCCGGGACAGGGATCCGGGGAGCTGTTTTTT. Its protein product is CASSHRPGQGSGELFF. J is TRBJ2-2 and V is TRBV27; 9 bases fit TRBD1. The CDR3 totals 16 residues. The V gene end was trimmed by 5 bases and the J gene end by 6 bases; junction bases not matched to a gene: 10. Germline lookup yields CDR1 MNHEY and CDR2 SMNVEV (reference sequence).